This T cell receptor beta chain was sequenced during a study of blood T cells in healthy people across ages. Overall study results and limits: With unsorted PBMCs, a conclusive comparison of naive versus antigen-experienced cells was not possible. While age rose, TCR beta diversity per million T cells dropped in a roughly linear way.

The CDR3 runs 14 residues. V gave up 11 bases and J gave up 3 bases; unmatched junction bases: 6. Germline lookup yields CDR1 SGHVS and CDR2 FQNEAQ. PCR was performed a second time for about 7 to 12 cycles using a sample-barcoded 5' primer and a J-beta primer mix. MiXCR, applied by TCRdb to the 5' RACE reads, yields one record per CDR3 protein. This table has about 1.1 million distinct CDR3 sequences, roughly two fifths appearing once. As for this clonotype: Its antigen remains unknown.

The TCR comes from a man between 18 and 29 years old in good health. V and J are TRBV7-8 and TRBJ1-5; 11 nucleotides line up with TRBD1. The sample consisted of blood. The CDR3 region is CASGQGVYNQPQHF. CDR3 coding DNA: TGTGCCTCGGGACAGGGGGTTTACAATCAGCCCCAGCATTTT.